The 18 T cell receptor beta chains presented below share a single source sample, sequenced in a study of technical replicates of blood from a handful of donors. Clones were read by immunoSEQ multiplex PCR, and TCRdb kept only the in-frame ones, dropping some. This table has over 70,000 clones, 85% to 95% appearing once. The sequencing input was T cells isolated from PBMCs. The receptors stem from a human donor in good health.

The chain has TRBV19 and TRBJ1-2; D ambiguous. CDR1 LNHDA and CDR2 SQIVND come from the germline V gene (reference sequence). Trimming shortened V by 4 bases and J by 4 bases, and 10 bases separated the two germline ends. The CDR3 loop spans 13 amino acids. CDR3 residues: CASSREAGYGYTF. In DNA form, the CDR3 reads TGTGCCAGTAGTAGAGAGGCGGGCTATGGCTACACCTTC.

The rearrangement joins TRBV7-2 to TRBJ2-5; D possibly corresponds to TRBD2 (6 bases). This CDR3 contains 12 residues. Germline CDR1 SGHTA, CDR2 FQGNSA. V shed 1 base and J shed 7 bases, with 7 bases lying between them. In DNA form, the CDR3 reads TGTGCCAGCAGCTTAGGGGAGGCGACCCAGTACTTC. This gives the protein CASSLGEATQYF.

The CDR3 sequence is CASSRLTGEGQPQHF. The CDR3 nucleotides are TGCGCCAGCAGCCGTCTCACAGGGGAAGGCCAGCCCCAGCATTTT. J is TRBJ1-5 and V is TRBV4-3; TRBD1 matches at 7 bases. This CDR3 comprises 15 residues. In germline, CDR1 is LGHNA, CDR2 YSLEER. J gave up 7 bases and V 4 bases, and 10 bases lay outside the gene matches.

The chain combines TRBV4-2 with TRBJ2-7, with 8 bases identical to TRBD2. The CDR3 sequence is 14 residues long. V lost 0 bases, J lost 4 bases, and 2 bases stayed unmatched. From germline, CDR1 is LGHNA and CDR2 YNFKEQ. CDR3 protein: CASSQEPGGYEQYF. CDR3 nucleotides: TGTGCCAGCAGCCAAGAACCGGGGGGGTACGAGCAGTACTTC.

This chain connects TRBV30 to TRBJ2-7, with TRBD1 as a possible D gene (6 bases). With 1 base removed from V and 4 bases from J, the gap between germline ends came to 17 bases. Looked up from germline, CDR1 is GTSNPN and CDR2 is SVGIG (reference sequence). CDR3 size: 15 residues. The CDR3 sequence: CAWSAPGQLPYEQYF. The CDR3 nucleotides read TGTGCCTGGAGTGCGCCGGGACAACTTCCTTACGAGCAGTACTTC.

The chain employs TRBV10-3 and TRBJ2-2; 7 positions agree with TRBD1. The V gene end was trimmed by 7 bases and the J gene end by 5 bases; junction bases not matched to a gene: 10. The V gene's germline CDR1 is ENHRY and CDR2 SYGVKD. The CDR3 contains 15 residues. The CDR3 DNA reads as TGTGCCATCAATCCAGACAGGGCCGAAACCGGGGAGCTGTTTTTT. It codes for CAINPDRAETGELFF.

The chain employs TRBV29-1 and TRBJ2-3, with TRBD2 matching over 9 bases. The CDR3 consists of 15 residues. The trim removed 5 bases at V and 1 base at J, leaving 7 bases unmatched. In germline, CDR1 is SQVTM, CDR2 ANQGSEA. CDR3 region: CSVSALAGRTDTQYF. The CDR3 region has the DNA TGCAGCGTTTCTGCCCTAGCGGGACGCACAGATACGCAGTATTTT.

This rearrangement joins TRBV10-1 to TRBJ2-2; 10 bases map to TRBD2. This CDR3 is 14 amino acids long. Germline-derived CDR1 and CDR2 are WNHNN and SYGVQD (reference sequence). With V trimmed by 4 bases and J by 7 bases, 3 bases remained unmatched. DNA of the CDR3: TGCGCCAGCAGTGTAGGGACTAGCGTCGGGGAGCTGTTTTTT. Translation gives CASSVGTSVGELFF.

V and J are TRBV18 and TRBJ2-7; 10 bases agree with TRBD1. The ends lost 3 bases at V and 2 bases at J; junction bases unmatched: 4. This CDR3 spans 15 amino acids. The V gene's germline CDR1 is KGHSH and CDR2 LQKENI. In DNA, the CDR3 is TGTGCCAGCTCACCTGGGACAGGGGTAACCTACGAGCAGTACTTC. Its protein is CASSPGTGVTYEQYF. Full variable domain (rest looked up from reference TRBV18 and TRBJ2-7): NAGVMQNPRHLVRRRGQEARLRCSPMKGHSHVYWYRQLPEEGLKFMVYLQKENIIDESGMPKERFSAEFPKEGPSILRIQQVVRGDSAAYFCASSPGTGVTYEQYFGPGTRLTVT.

V usage is TRBV18 and J usage is TRBJ2-7, with 7 bases that match TRBD2. CDR1 and CDR2 (germline): KGHSH, LQKENI. The CDR3 runs to 15 residues. With 5 bases clipped from V and 6 bases from J, the junction kept 13 bases outside the gene matches. CDR3 sequence reads: CASSAYRDYQSEQYF. The CDR3 DNA reads TGTGCCAGCTCAGCCTACCGGGACTACCAAAGCGAGCAGTACTTC. Complete variable domain (other parts from reference TRBV18 and TRBJ2-7): NAGVMQNPRHLVRRRGQEARLRCSPMKGHSHVYWYRQLPEEGLKFMVYLQKENIIDESGMPKERFSAEFPKEGPSILRIQQVVRGDSAAYFCASSAYRDYQSEQYFGPGTRLTVT.

The chain uses TRBV19 and TRBJ1-2, with D uncertain. Trimming pared 9 bases from V and 2 bases from J, leaving 19 bases between. This CDR3 has 15 residues. Germline V gene data show CDR1 as LNHDA and CDR2 as SQIVND (reference sequence). The CDR3 reads CARTKTPRVNYGYTF. The CDR3 DNA reads as TGTGCCAGAACGAAAACGCCTCGGGTAAACTATGGCTACACCTTC.

This clone was observed once. V usage is TRBV7-9 and J usage is TRBJ1-2; 8 bases map to TRBD1. This CDR3 region has 15 residues. The V gene's germline CDR1 is SEHNR and CDR2 FQNEAQ (reference sequence). Losses at the gene ends were 2 bases for V and 6 bases for J; bases not matched to a gene: 8. CDR3 protein: CASSLILRGRDGYTF. DNA for the CDR3: TGTGCCAGCAGCTTAATCCTCAGGGGGCGAGATGGCTACACCTTC.

This chain joins TRBV9 and TRBJ2-1, with no clear D. Between the trimmed V and J ends, which lost 0 bases and 7 bases, there was a span of 17 bases. The CDR3 runs to 16 residues. The V gene's germline CDR1 is SGDLS and CDR2 YYNGEE. In DNA form, the CDR3 reads TGTGCCAGCAGCGTAGAATCCCCATCTAACGGGAATGAGCAGTTCTTC. It translates to CASSVESPSNGNEQFF.

The chain has TRBV11-2 and TRBJ2-1; 8 bases line up with TRBD2. The ends lost 0 bases at V and 4 bases at J; junction bases unmatched: 2. The CDR3 is 15 amino acids. Germline values: CDR1 SGHAT, CDR2 FQNNGV. This CDR3 reads CASSLDSGVYNEQFF. The CDR3, as DNA: TGTGCCAGCAGCTTAGATAGCGGGGTTTACAATGAGCAGTTCTTC.

This chain uses TRBV7-2 with TRBJ2-7, with TRBD1 matching over 10 bases. The CDR3 is 16 residues long. In germline, CDR1 is SGHTA, CDR2 FQGNSA. The V and J ends lost 2 bases and 4 bases, in that order; junction bases with no gene match: 8. As DNA, the CDR3 is TGTGCCAGCAGCTTACAATCCGGGACAGGGGAGTACGAGCAGTACTTC. Protein: CASSLQSGTGEYEQYF.

The chain links TRBV23-1 to TRBJ2-5, with D possibly being TRBD1 (6 bases). TRBV23-1 is treated as an ORF (open reading frame) with a function not yet certain. CDR3 length: 17 residues. V was shortened by 3 bases and J by 7 bases, with 24 bases between the two germline ends. The CDR3 sequence is CASSHRPQGEEKVTQYF. The CDR3, as DNA: TGCGCCAGCAGTCATCGACCACAGGGAGAGGAGAAGGTGACCCAGTACTTC.

This chain joins TRBV23-1 and TRBJ2-5; D remains unclear. TRBV23-1 is identified as an open reading frame with a role that is uncertain. The CDR3 is made up of 16 amino acids. V dropped 0 bases and J dropped 4 bases, with 15 bases sitting between them. In DNA form, the CDR3 reads TGCGCCAGCAGTCAATCACCAGGTCCTGCTCTAGAGACCCAGTACTTC. Its translation: CASSQSPGPALETQYF.

This chain joins TRBV27 and TRBJ2-7; 9 nucleotides line up with TRBD2. After removal of 4 bases from V and 4 bases from J, the junction contained 11 bases not matched to a gene. The CDR3 totals 16 residues. Germline V CDR1 and CDR2: MNHEY, SMNVEV (reference sequence). CDR3 protein: CASSSNSGRDGYEQYF. In DNA, the CDR3 is TGTGCCAGCAGTTCAAATAGCGGGAGAGACGGTTACGAGCAGTACTTC.